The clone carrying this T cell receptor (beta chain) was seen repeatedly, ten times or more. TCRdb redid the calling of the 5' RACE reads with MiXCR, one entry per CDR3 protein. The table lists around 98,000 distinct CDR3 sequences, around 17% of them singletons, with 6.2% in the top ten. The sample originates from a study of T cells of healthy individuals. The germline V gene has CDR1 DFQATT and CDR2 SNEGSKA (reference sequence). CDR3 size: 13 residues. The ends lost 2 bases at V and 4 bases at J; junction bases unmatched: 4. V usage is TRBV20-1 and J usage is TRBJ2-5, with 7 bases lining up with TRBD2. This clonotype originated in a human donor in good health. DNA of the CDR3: TGCAGTGCTAGAACGGGAGGTAGAGAGACCCAGTACTTC. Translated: CSARTGGRETQYF.